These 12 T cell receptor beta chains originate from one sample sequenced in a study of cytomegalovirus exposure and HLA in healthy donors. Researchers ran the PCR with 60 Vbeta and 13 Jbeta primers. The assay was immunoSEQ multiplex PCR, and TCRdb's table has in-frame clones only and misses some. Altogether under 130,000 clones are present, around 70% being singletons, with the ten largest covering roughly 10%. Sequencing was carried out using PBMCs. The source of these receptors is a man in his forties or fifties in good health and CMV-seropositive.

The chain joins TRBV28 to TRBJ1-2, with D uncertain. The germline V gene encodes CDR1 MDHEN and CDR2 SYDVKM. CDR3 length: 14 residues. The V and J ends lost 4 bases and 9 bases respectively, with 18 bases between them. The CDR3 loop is CASSSTVVLRSYTF. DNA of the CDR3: TGTGCCAGCAGTTCTACTGTTGTCTTGCGGAGCTACACCTTC.

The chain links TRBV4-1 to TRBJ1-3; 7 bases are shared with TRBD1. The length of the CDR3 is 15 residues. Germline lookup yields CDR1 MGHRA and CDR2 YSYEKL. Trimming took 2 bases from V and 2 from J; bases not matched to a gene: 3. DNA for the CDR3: TGCGCCAGCAGCCAACCAGACAGGGCTGGAAACACCATATATTTT. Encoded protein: CASSQPDRAGNTIYF.

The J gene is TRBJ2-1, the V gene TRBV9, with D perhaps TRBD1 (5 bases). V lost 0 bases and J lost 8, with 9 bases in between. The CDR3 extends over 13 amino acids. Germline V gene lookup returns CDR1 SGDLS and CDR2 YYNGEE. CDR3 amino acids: CASSVAPRDEQFF. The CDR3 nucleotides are TGTGCCAGCAGCGTAGCCCCCAGGGATGAGCAGTTCTTC.

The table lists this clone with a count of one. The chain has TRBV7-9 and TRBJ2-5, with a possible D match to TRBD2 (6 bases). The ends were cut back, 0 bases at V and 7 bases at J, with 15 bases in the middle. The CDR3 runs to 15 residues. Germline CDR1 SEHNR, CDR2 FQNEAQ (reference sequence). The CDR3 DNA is TGTGCCAGCAGCTTAGCGCTCGGAGCGGGCGGGACCCAGTACTTC. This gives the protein CASSLALGAGGTQYF.

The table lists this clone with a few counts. CDR3 bases: TGTGCCAGCAGCCTAGCGGGAGGGTCCTACGAGCAGTACGTC. Protein product: CASSLAGGSYEQYV. The chain recombines TRBV7-2 with TRBJ2-7; TRBD2 matches at 12 bases. The CDR3 length is 14 residues. Germline V gives CDR1 SGHTA, CDR2 FQGNSA.

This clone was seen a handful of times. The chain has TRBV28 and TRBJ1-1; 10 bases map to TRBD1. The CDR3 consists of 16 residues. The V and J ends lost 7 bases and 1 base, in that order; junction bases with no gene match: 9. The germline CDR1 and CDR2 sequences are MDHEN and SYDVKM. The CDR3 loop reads CASTRGDRGSNTEAFF. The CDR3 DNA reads TGTGCCAGCACCCGGGGGGACAGGGGATCGAACACTGAAGCTTTCTTT.

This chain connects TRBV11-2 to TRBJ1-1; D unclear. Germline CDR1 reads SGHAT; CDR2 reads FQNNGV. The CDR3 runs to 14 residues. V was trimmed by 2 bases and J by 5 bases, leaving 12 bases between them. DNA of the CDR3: TGTGCCAGCAGCTTAATGGGTGGGGAGACTGAAGCTTTCTTT. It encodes CASSLMGGETEAFF.

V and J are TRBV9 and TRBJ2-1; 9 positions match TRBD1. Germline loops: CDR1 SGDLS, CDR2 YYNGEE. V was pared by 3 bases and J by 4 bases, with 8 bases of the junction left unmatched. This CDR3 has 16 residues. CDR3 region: CASSAQQGASYNEQFF. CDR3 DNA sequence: TGTGCCAGCAGCGCCCAACAGGGGGCAAGTTACAATGAGCAGTTCTTC.

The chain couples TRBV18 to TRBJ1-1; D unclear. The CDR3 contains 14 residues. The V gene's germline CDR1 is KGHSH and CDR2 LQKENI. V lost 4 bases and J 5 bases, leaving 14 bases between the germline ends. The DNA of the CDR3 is TGTGCCAGCTCACTGGATGCGGGGTTGACTGAAGCTTTCTTT. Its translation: CASSLDAGLTEAFF.

For the CDR3, the DNA is TGTGCCAGCAGTTACCTCACTAACTCTGGAAACACCATATATTTT. Encoded protein: CASSYLTNSGNTIYF. The rearrangement uses TRBV6-5 and TRBJ1-3; D is undetermined. Trimming left V 2 bases short and J 0 bases short, with 8 bases between. The CDR3 loop spans 15 amino acids. Germline values: CDR1 MNHEY, CDR2 SVGAGI.

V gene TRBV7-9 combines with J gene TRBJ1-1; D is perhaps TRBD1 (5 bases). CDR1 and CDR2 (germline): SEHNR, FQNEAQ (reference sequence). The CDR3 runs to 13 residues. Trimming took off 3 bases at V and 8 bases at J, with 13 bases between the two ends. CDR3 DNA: TGTGCCAGCAGCTTTGTGGGGGGAATAGAAGCTTTCTTT. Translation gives CASSFVGGIEAFF.

CDR3 in DNA: TGCGCCAGCAGTTTTCGGACTAGCGGGAGTTCGAACACCGGGGAGCTGTTTTTT. This codes for CASSFRTSGSSNTGELFF. V usage is TRBV5-1 and J usage is TRBJ2-2; 13 bases agree with TRBD2. CDR1 and CDR2 from the germline V gene are SGHRS and YFSETQ. J was trimmed by 0 bases and V by 5 bases; bases with no gene match: 7. The CDR3 is made up of 18 amino acids.